This T cell receptor beta chain was sequenced during a study of radiotherapy plus CTLA-4 blockade in lung cancer. Points from the study as a whole: After treatment with radiotherapy plus ipilimumab, TCR clones that came from the tumor expanded in blood.

Profiling relied on immunoSEQ multiplex PCR, and the TCRdb table lists in-frame clones only, not all of them. The repertoire consists of some 110,000 clones, with around 84% occurring once and the leading ten covering 3.3%. Worth noting for this clone: Antigen specificity is unknown.

Patients had chemo-refractory metastatic non-small-cell lung cancer and received focal radiation plus CTLA-4 blockade that used ipilimumab. From germline, CDR1 is SGHRS and CDR2 YFSETQ. With 1 base removed from V and 5 bases from J, the gap between germline ends came to 13 bases. The length of the CDR3 is 14 residues. Specimen: peripheral blood, collected from a patient treated with radiotherapy plus ipilimumab. The receptor comes from a human donor with non-small cell lung cancer that progressed on radiotherapy plus ipilimumab. Some clones in this sample may be carry-over from other donors' samples. The chain joins TRBV5-1 to TRBJ2-7, with D perhaps TRBD1 (6 bases). The CDR3 here is CASSLLTGSHEQYF. The CDR3 nucleotides read TGCGCCAGCAGCTTGTTAACAGGGAGCCACGAGCAGTACTTC. Based on the CDR3 plus reference TRBV5-1 and TRBJ2-7, the full variable domain is KAGVTQTPRYLIKTRGQQVTLSCSPISGHRSVSWYQQTPGQGLQFLFEYFSETQRNKGNFPGRFSGRQFSNSRSEMNVSTLELGDSALYLCASSLLTGSHEQYFGPGTRLTVT.